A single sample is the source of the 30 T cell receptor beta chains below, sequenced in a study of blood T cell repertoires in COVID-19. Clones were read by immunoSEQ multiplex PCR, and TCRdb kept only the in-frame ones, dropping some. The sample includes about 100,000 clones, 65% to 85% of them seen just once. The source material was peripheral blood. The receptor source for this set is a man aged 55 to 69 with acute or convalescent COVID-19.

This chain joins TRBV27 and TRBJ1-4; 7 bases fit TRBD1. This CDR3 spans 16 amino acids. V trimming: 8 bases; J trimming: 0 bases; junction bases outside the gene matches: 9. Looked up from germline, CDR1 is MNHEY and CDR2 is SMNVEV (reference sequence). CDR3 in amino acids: CASGRTGDATNEKLFF. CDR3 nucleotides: TGTGCCAGCGGAAGAACAGGGGACGCAACTAATGAAAAACTGTTTTTT.

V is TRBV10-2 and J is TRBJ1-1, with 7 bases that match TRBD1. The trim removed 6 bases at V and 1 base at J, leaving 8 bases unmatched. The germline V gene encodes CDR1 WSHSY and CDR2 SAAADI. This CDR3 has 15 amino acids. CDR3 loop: CASSFTGAPNTEAFF. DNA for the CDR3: TGCGCCAGCAGCTTTACAGGGGCACCGAACACTGAAGCTTTCTTT.

CDR3 coding DNA: TGTGCCAGCAGTTTGGCCGGGGGAGCCTGGGAGACCCAGTACTTC. Its translation is CASSLAGGAWETQYF. V and J are TRBV6-5 and TRBJ2-5; the D gene is possibly TRBD2 (6 bases). V lost 4 bases and J lost 5, with 17 bases in between. CDR1 and CDR2 from the germline V gene are MNHEY and SVGAGI. This CDR3 comprises 15 residues.

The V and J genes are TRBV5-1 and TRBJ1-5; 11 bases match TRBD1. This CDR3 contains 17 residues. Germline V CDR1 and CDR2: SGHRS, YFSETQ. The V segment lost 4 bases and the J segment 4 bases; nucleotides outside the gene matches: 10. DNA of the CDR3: TGCGCCAGCAGCCCAGGACTCGGACAGGGGGCGAATCAGCCCCAGCATTTT. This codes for CASSPGLGQGANQPQHF.

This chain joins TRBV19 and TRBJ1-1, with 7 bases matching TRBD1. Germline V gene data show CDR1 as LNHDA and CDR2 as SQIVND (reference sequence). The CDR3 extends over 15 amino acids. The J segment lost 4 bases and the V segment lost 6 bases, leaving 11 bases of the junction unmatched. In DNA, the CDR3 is TGTGCCAGTAGGAGAAAAACAGGGGCGGGCACTGAAGCTTTCTTT. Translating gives CASRRKTGAGTEAFF.

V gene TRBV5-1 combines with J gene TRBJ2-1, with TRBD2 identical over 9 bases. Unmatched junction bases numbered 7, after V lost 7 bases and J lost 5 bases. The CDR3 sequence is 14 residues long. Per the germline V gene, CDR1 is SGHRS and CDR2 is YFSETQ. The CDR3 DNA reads TGCGCCAGCCGGAGACTAGCGGAAAACAATGAGCAGTTCTTC. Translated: CASRRLAENNEQFF. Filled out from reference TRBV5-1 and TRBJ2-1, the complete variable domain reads KAGVTQTPRYLIKTRGQQVTLSCSPISGHRSVSWYQQTPGQGLQFLFEYFSETQRNKGNFPGRFSGRQFSNSRSEMNVSTLELGDSALYLCASRRLAENNEQFFGPGTRLTVL.

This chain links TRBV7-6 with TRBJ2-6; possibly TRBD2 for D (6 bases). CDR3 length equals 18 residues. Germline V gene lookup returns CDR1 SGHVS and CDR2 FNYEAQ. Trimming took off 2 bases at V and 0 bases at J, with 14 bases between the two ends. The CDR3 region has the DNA TGTGCCAGCAGCTTATTTGGGGGGATGAGCTCTGGGGCCAACGTCCTGACTTTC. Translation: CASSLFGGMSSGANVLTF.

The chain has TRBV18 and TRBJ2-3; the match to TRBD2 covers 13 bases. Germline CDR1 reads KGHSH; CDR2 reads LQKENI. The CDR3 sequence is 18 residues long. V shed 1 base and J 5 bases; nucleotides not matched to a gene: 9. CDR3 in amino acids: CASSPQRLAGGPGDTQYF. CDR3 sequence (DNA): TGTGCCAGCTCACCACAAAGACTAGCGGGGGGACCAGGAGATACGCAGTATTTT.

CDR3 in amino acids: CASSSWEGYTEAFF. CDR3 DNA sequence: TGTGCCAGCAGCTCCTGGGAGGGTTATACTGAAGCTTTCTTT. V usage is TRBV11-2 and J usage is TRBJ1-1, with no clear D. The germline gives CDR1 SGHAT, CDR2 FQNNGV. The CDR3 runs 14 residues. V was cut by 4 bases and J by 5 bases, with 14 bases left in between. The whole variable domain, remainder taken from reference TRBV11-2 and TRBJ1-1, is EAGVAQSPRYKIIEKRQSVAFWCNPISGHATLYWYQQILGQGPKLLIQFQNNGVVDDSQLPKDRFSAERLKGVDSTLKIQPAKLEDSAVYLCASSSWEGYTEAFFGQGTRLTVV.

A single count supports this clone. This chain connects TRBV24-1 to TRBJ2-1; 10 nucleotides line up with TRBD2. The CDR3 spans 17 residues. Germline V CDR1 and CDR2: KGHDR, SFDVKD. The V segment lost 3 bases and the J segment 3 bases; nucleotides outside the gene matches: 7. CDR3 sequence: CATSDRLTSGFYNEQFF. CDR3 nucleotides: TGTGCCACCAGTGATCGCCTGACTAGCGGGTTCTACAATGAGCAGTTCTTC.

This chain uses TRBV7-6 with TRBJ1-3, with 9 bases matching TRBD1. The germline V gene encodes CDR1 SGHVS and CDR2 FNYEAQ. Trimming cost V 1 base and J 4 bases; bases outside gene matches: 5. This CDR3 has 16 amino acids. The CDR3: CASSLDTGGYGNTIYF. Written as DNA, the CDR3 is TGTGCCAGCAGCTTAGATACAGGGGGCTACGGAAACACCATATATTTT.

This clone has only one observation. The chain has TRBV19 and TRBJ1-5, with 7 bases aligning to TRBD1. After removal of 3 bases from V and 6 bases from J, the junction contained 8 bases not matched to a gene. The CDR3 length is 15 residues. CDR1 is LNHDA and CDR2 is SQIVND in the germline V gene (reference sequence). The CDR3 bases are TGTGCCAGTAGTATCCGAACGACAGGGTCTCAGCCCCAGCATTTT. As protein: CASSIRTTGSQPQHF.

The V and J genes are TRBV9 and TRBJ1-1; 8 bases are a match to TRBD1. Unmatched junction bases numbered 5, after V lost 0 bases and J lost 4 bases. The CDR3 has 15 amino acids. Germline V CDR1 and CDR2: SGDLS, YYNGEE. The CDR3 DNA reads TGTGCCAGCAGCGTAGTGGACAGGGCAAGCACTGAAGCTTTCTTT. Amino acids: CASSVVDRASTEAFF.

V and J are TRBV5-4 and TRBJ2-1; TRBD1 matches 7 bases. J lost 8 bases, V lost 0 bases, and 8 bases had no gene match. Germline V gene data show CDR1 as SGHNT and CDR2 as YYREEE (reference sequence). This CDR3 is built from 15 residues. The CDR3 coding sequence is TGTGCCAGCAGCTTGGAGGGACAGTCATACGATGAGCAGTTCTTC. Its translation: CASSLEGQSYDEQFF.

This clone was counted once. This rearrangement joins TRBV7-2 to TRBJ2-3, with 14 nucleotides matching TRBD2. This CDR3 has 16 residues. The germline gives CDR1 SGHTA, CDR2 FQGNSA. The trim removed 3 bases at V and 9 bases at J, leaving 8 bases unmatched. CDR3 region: CASSFGTSGGSVTQYF. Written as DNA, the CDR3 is TGTGCCAGCAGCTTCGGGACTAGCGGGGGTTCGGTGACGCAGTATTTT.

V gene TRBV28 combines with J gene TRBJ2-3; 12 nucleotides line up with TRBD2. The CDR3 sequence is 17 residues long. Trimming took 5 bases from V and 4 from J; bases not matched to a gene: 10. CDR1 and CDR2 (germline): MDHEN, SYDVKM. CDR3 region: CASSPSSGRANADTQYF. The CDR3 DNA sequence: TGTGCCAGCAGTCCCTCTAGCGGGAGGGCCAATGCAGATACGCAGTATTTT.

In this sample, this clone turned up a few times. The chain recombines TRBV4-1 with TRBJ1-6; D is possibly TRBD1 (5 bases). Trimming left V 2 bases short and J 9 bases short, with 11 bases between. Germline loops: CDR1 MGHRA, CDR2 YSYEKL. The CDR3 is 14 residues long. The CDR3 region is CASSQRQGPSPLHF. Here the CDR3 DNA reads TGCGCCAGCAGCCAAAGGCAGGGCCCTTCACCCCTCCACTTT.

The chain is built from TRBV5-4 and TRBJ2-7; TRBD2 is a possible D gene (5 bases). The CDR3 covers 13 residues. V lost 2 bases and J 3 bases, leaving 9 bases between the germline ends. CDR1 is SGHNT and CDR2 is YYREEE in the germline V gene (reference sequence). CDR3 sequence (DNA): TGTGCCAGCAGCTTAGGACTCGGCTACGAGCAGTACTTC. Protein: CASSLGLGYEQYF.

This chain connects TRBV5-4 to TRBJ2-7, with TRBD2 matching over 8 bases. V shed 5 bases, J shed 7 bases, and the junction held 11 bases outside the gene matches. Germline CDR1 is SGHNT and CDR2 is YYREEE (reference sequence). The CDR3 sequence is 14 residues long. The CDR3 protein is CASRPGTSRGEQYF. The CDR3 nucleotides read TGTGCCAGCAGACCCGGGACTAGTCGAGGGGAGCAGTACTTC.

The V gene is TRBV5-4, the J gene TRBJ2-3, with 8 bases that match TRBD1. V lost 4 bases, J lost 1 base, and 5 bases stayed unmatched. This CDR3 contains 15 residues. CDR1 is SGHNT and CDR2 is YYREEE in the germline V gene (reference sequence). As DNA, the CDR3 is TGTGCCAGCAGCGGCGAGGGACAGGGCACAGATACGCAGTATTTT. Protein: CASSGEGQGTDTQYF.

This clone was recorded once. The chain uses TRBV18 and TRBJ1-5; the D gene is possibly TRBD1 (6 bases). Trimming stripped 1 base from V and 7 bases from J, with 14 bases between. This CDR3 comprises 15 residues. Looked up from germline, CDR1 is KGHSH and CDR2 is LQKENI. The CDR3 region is CASSPQTGQGQPQHF. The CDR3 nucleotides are TGTGCCAGCTCACCACAAACCGGGCAGGGGCAGCCCCAGCATTTT.

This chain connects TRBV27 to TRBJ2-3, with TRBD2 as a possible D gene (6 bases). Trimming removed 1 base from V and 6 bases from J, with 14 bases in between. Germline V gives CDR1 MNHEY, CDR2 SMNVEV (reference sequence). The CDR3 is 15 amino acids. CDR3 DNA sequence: TGTGCCAGCAGTTTATACCCTACTAGCCCCGATACGCAGTATTTT. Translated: CASSLYPTSPDTQYF.

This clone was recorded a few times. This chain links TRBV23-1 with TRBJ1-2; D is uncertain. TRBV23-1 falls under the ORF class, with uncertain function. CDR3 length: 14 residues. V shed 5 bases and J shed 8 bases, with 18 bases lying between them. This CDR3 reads CASSSRSHPCGYTF. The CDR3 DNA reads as TGCGCCAGCAGTAGTCGTAGCCACCCATGCGGCTACACCTTC.

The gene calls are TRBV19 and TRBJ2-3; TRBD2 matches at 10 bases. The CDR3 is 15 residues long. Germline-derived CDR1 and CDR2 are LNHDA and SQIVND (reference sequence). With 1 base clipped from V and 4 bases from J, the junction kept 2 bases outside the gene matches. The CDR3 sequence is CASSIASGGADTQYF. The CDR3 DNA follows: TGTGCCAGTAGTATAGCCAGCGGGGGGGCAGATACGCAGTATTTT.

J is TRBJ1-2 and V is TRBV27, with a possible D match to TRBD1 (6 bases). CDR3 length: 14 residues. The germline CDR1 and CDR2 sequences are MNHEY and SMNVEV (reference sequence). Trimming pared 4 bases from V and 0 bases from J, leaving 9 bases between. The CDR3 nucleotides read TGTGCCAGCAGTTCGAGGACAGCTAACTATGGCTACACCTTC. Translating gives CASSSRTANYGYTF.

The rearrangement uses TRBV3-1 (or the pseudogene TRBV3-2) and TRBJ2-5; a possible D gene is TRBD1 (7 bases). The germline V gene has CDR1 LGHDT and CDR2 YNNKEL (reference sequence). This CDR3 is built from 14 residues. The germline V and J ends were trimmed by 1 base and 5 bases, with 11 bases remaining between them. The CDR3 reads CASSQASGGETQYF. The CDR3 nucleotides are TGTGCCAGCAGCCAAGCGTCAGGGGGGGAGACCCAGTACTTC.

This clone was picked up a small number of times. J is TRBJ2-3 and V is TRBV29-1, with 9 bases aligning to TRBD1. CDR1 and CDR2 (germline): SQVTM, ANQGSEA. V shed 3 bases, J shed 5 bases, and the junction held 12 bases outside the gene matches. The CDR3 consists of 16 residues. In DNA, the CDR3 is TGCAGCGTTGAGCTGGCGGGACAGGGAATCCGAGATACGCAGTATTTT. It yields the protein CSVELAGQGIRDTQYF.

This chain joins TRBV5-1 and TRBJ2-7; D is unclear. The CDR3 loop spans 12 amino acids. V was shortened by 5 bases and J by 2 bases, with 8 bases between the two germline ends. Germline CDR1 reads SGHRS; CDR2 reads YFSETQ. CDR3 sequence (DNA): TGCGCCAGCAGTGCAGAAACCTACGAGCAGTACTTC. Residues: CASSAETYEQYF.

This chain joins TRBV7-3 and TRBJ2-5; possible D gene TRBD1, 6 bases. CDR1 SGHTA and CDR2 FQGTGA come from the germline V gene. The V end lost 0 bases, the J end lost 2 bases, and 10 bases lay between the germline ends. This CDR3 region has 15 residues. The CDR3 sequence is CASSLTRGQQETQYF. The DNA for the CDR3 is TGTGCCAGCAGCTTAACCCGGGGACAACAAGAGACCCAGTACTTC.

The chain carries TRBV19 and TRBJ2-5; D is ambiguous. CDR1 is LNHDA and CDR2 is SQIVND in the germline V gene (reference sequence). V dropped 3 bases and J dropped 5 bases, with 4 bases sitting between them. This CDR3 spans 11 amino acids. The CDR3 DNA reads TGTGCCAGTAGTATGGGCGAGACCCAGTACTTC. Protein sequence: CASSMGETQYF.